This paragraph covers one T cell receptor (beta chain) sequence. Losses at the gene ends were 2 bases for V and 3 bases for J; bases not matched to a gene: 3. Germline assignment: CDR1 LNHDA and CDR2 SQIVND (reference sequence). CDR3 length: 16 amino acids. The data were obtained in a study of blood T cell repertoires in COVID-19. Overall study: COVID-19 samples, acute and convalescent, were from the United States, Italy and Spain. Sample material is recorded as cDNA or gDNA derived from T cells, B-cell-depleted T cells, or PBMCs.

Data came from immunoSEQ multiplex PCR; TCRdb stores just in-frame clones and leaves some out. This sample has about 62,000 clones, with just under 95% found just once. This TCR derives from a human donor in a cohort sampled during active COVID-19. This sequence joins TRBV19 and TRBJ2-7, with 14 bases identical to TRBD2. The sequencing sample was made of peripheral blood. For the CDR3, the DNA is TGTGCCAGTAGTATAAGGACTAGCGGGGGGAACTACGAGCAGTACTTC. The encoded protein is CASSIRTSGGNYEQYF.